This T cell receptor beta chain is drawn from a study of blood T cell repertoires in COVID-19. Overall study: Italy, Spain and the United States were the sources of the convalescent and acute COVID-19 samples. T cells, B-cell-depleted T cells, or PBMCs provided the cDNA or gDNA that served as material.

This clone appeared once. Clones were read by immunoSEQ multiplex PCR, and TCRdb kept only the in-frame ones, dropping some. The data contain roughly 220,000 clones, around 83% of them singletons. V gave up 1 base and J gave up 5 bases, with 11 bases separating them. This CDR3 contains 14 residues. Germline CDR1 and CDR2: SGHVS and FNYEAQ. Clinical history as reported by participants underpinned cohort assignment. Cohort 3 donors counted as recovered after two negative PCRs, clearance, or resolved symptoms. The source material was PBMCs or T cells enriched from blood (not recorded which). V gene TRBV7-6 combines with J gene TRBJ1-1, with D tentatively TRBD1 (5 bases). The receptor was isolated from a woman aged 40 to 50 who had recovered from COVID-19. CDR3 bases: TGTGCCAGCAGCTTAGTCGGGGGAGGGACTGAAGCTTTCTTT. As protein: CASSLVGGGTEAFF.